This section outlines one T cell receptor (beta chain) sequence together with its context. The table came from immunoSEQ multiplex PCR; TCRdb's copy has only in-frame clones and leaves some out. Of a few hundred thousand clones listed, about 80% were seen once; the top ten hold roughly 3.1%. CDR3 length: 15 amino acids. Trimming removed 0 bases from V and 5 bases from J; junction bases left unmatched: 6. Germline CDR1 reads LGHNA; CDR2 reads YSLEER. This record comes from a study of blood T cell repertoires in COVID-19. The sequence was collected from a man in his fifties who had recovered from COVID-19. The rearrangement links TRBV4-3 to TRBJ1-2, with 7 bases identical to TRBD1. What was sequenced was PBMCs or T cells enriched from blood (not recorded which). In DNA, the CDR3 is TGCGCCAGCAGCCAAGATCCCGGACAGGTATATGGCTACACCTTC. This translates into CASSQDPGQVYGYTF.